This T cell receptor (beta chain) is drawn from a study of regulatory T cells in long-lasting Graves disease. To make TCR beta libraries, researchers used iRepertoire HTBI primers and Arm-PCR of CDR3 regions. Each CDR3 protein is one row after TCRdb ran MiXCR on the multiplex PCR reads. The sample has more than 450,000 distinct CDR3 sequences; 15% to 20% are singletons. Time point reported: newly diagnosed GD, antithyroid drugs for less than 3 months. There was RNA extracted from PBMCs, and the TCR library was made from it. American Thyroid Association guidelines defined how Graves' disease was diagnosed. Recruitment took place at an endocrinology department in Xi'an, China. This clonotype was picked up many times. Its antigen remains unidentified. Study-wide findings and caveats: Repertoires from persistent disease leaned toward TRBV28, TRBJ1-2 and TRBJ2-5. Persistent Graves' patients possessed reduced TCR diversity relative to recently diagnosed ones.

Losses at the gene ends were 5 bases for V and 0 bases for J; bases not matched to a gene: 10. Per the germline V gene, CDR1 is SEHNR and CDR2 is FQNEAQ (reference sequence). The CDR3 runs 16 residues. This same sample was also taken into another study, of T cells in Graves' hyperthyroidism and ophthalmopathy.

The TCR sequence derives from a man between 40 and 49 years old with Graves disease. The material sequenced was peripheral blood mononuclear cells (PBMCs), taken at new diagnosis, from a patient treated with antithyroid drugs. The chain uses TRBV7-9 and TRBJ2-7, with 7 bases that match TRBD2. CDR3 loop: CASSNGASGISYEQYF. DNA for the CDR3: TGTGCCAGCAGCAATGGGGCTAGCGGTATCTCCTACGAGCAGTACTTC.